A selection of T cell receptor beta chains follows, all from one sample in a study of T cell responses to AZD1222 COVID-19 vaccine. The table came from immunoSEQ multiplex PCR; TCRdb's copy has only in-frame clones and leaves some out. The sample consists of roughly 150,000 clones, approximately 92% of them appearing once. Specimen: peripheral blood, collected on day 0 of AZD1222 vaccination. The receptors derive from an adult in good health. Both conserved end residues are part of each CDR3. D genes are given only for firm matches. Clone size is stated in some rows and not others, as once, few, many or a class when expanded.

length: 17
J: TRBJ2-6
V: TRBV9
D: NA
size: few
DNA: TGTGCCAGCAGCTTCCGAACAAGTTCGGGTGGGGCCAACGTCCTGACTTTC
CDR3: CASSFRTSSGGANVLTF

length: 15
J: TRBJ2-5
V: TRBV9
D: TRBD2
size: NA
DNA: TGTGCCAGCAGCGTAGGGGCTAGCGGTAAAGAGACCCAGTACTTC
CDR3: CASSVGASGKETQYF

length: 15
J: TRBJ1-3
V: TRBV6-6
D: TRBD1
size: once
DNA: TGTGCCAGCAGTTACCAGGGGGCACGAGGAAACACCATATATTTT
CDR3: CASSYQGARGNTIYF

length: 14
J: TRBJ2-1
V: TRBV5-1
D: NA
size: NA
DNA: TGCGCCAGCAGCTACTATGGGTCCTACAATGAGCAGTTCTTC
CDR3: CASSYYGSYNEQFF

length: 17
J: TRBJ1-3
V: TRBV30
D: NA
size: NA
DNA: TGTGCCTGGAGTGTGAGATTCCTGCGGTACTCTGGAAACACCATATATTTT
CDR3: CAWSVRFLRYSGNTIYF

length: 15
J: TRBJ1-5
V: TRBV6-5
D: NA
size: NA
DNA: TGTGCCAGCTCACCGGGGGGATATAGCAATCAGCCCCAGCATTTT
CDR3: CASSPGGYSNQPQHF

length: 16
J: TRBJ2-5
V: TRBV4-1
D: TRBD2
size: NA
DNA: TGCGCCAGCAGCCACCTCGGGCTAGCGGACCAAGAGACCCAGTACTTC
CDR3: CASSHLGLADQETQYF

length: 14
J: TRBJ2-5
V: TRBV18
D: NA
size: NA
DNA: TGTGCCAGCTCACCACCGCCTGGAGAAGAGACCCAGTACTTC
CDR3: CASSPPPGEETQYF

length: 15
J: TRBJ1-2
V: TRBV27
D: TRBD1
size: once
DNA: TGTGCCAGCAGACCTGACAGGGGCCAGATCTATGGCTACACCTTC
CDR3: CASRPDRGQIYGYTF

length: 17
J: TRBJ1-5
V: TRBV6-6
D: TRBD1
size: NA
DNA: TGTGCCAGCAGGCGAAATACCGGGACAGGGGTGGGACAGCCCCAGCATTTT
CDR3: CASRRNTGTGVGQPQHF

length: 15
J: TRBJ1-1
V: TRBV11-2
D: TRBD1
size: NA
DNA: TGTGCCAGCAGCTTAGCACGGACAGGGAATGGTGAAGCTTTCTTT
CDR3: CASSLARTGNGEAFF

length: 14
J: TRBJ2-3
V: TRBV7-9
D: TRBD2
size: NA
DNA: TGTGCCAGCAGCAAGCGGGAGATCGCAGATACGCAGTATTTT
CDR3: CASSKREIADTQYF

length: 16
J: TRBJ1-4
V: TRBV3-1/TRBV3-2
D: NA
size: NA
DNA: TGTGCCAGCAGCCCGGGAACACGGGCAACTAATGAAAAACTGTTTTTT
CDR3: CASSPGTRATNEKLFF

length: 14
J: TRBJ2-2
V: TRBV2
D: NA
size: NA
DNA: TGTGCCAGCAGTTCCGGGACGCGGGGCGGGGAGCTGTTTTTT
CDR3: CASSSGTRGGELFF

length: 14
J: TRBJ2-5
V: TRBV6-5
D: TRBD1
size: few
DNA: TGTGCCAGCGGAGGACAGGGGCGGGAGGAGACCCAGTACTTC
CDR3: CASGGQGREETQYF

length: 13
J: TRBJ2-1
V: TRBV16
D: NA
size: NA
DNA: TGTGCCAGCAGCCAATTAAGCGGGCTGGAGCAGTTCTTC
CDR3: CASSQLSGLEQFF

length: 16
J: TRBJ2-2
V: TRBV10-3
D: NA
size: NA
DNA: TGTGCCATCAGTGAGTCGACAGGACAGTTCACCGGGGAGCTGTTTTTT
CDR3: CAISESTGQFTGELFF

length: 16
J: TRBJ1-2
V: TRBV4-1
D: TRBD1
size: NA
DNA: TGCGCCAGCAGCCAAGATGCGACAGGGAGGAACTATGGCTACACCTTC
CDR3: CASSQDATGRNYGYTF

length: 13
J: TRBJ1-1
V: TRBV29-1
D: NA
size: NA
DNA: TGCAGCGTTGGGACAGCCGTTTGGGCTGAAGCTTTCTTT
CDR3: CSVGTAVWAEAFF

length: 15
J: TRBJ1-2
V: TRBV10-2
D: NA
size: NA
DNA: TGCGCCAGCAGTGATACCTACACCTCTAACTATGGCTACACCTTC
CDR3: CASSDTYTSNYGYTF

length: 14
J: TRBJ1-2
V: TRBV7-9
D: NA
size: NA
DNA: TGTGCCAGCAGTATCCCCCCCCGTGACAAGGGCTACACCTTC
CDR3: CASSIPPRDKGYTF

length: 16
J: TRBJ1-5
V: TRBV30
D: TRBD1
size: few
DNA: TGTGCCTGGAGCATTGGGGGACAGGGGGCAAATCAGCCCCAGCATTTT
CDR3: CAWSIGGQGANQPQHF

length: 13
J: TRBJ1-6
V: TRBV6-5
D: NA
size: NA
DNA: TGTGCCAGCATGACTTTTGTAAATTCACCCCTCCACTTT
CDR3: CASMTFVNSPLHF

length: 12
J: TRBJ1-2
V: TRBV2
D: NA
size: NA
DNA: TGTGCCAGCAGTGGTAATAACTATGGCTACACCTTC
CDR3: CASSGNNYGYTF

length: 16
J: TRBJ2-7
V: TRBV21-1
D: NA
size: NA
DNA: TGTGCCAACAGCAGTGGGCGGAGAGGGTGGGTATACGAGCAGTACTTC
CDR3: CANSSGRRGWVYEQYF

length: 13
J: TRBJ1-1
V: TRBV25-1
D: NA
size: NA
DNA: TGTGCCAGCAGTTCCTTTTACCTCACTGAAGCTTTCTTT
CDR3: CASSSFYLTEAFF

length: 13
J: TRBJ1-5
V: TRBV30
D: NA
size: NA
DNA: TGTGCCTGGACACAGTATGGCAATCAGCCCCAGCATTTT
CDR3: CAWTQYGNQPQHF

length: 16
J: TRBJ2-5
V: TRBV28
D: NA
size: NA
DNA: TGTGCCAGCAGTTCCCCCGGGGGCAAGGAAAAAGAGACCCAGTACTTC
CDR3: CASSSPGGKEKETQYF

length: 13
J: TRBJ2-1
V: TRBV6-6
D: NA
size: once
DNA: TGTGCCAGCAGTAACAGAAAAGGACTAGAGCAGTTCTTC
CDR3: CASSNRKGLEQFF

length: 15
J: TRBJ1-6
V: TRBV7-2
D: TRBD1
size: NA
DNA: TGTGCCAGCAGCTTGCGGACAGGGGAATATTCACCCCTCCACTTT
CDR3: CASSLRTGEYSPLHF

length: 17
J: TRBJ2-1
V: TRBV7-2
D: TRBD2
size: NA
DNA: TGTGCCAGCAGCCCGAGCCTACTAGCGGGAAGAAAGAATGAGCAGTTCTTC
CDR3: CASSPSLLAGRKNEQFF

length: 15
J: TRBJ1-4
V: TRBV6-5
D: NA
size: NA
DNA: TGTGCCAGCAGCCCGAGAGGGGCAACTAATGAAAAACTGTTTTTT
CDR3: CASSPRGATNEKLFF

length: 15
J: TRBJ1-5
V: TRBV7-7
D: TRBD1
size: NA
DNA: TGTGCTAGCAGCATCCGGGACAGAGACAATCAGCCCCAGCATTTT
CDR3: CASSIRDRDNQPQHF

length: 17
J: TRBJ2-2
V: TRBV12-5
D: NA
size: NA
DNA: TGTGCTAGTGGTTTTTCTTCGGGCAGGGGTAACACCGGGGAGCTGTTTTTT
CDR3: CASGFSSGRGNTGELFF

length: 13
J: TRBJ1-5
V: TRBV30
D: NA
size: NA
DNA: TGTGCCTGGAGTCTGCAAGGAAATCAGCCCCAGCATTTT
CDR3: CAWSLQGNQPQHF

length: 15
J: TRBJ2-1
V: TRBV29-1
D: TRBD2
size: NA
DNA: TGCAGCGCTACTCGGACTAGCGGGGGGGCGAGTGAGCAGTTCTTC
CDR3: CSATRTSGGASEQFF

length: 16
J: TRBJ2-7
V: TRBV5-1
D: TRBD1
size: NA
DNA: TGCGCCAGCAGCTCATTTGGGGGACAGAGTCTCGACGAGCAGTACTTC
CDR3: CASSSFGGQSLDEQYF

length: 14
J: TRBJ1-5
V: TRBV28
D: NA
size: NA
DNA: TGTGCCAGCAGTCCTCAGGGTGAGTCTCAGCCCCAGCATTTT
CDR3: CASSPQGESQPQHF

length: 17
J: TRBJ1-1
V: TRBV6-2/TRBV6-3
D: NA
size: NA
DNA: TGTGCCAGCAGTCCCTTACCCGCCAGGGTGATGAACACTGAAGCTTTCTTT
CDR3: CASSPLPARVMNTEAFF

length: 13
J: TRBJ1-1
V: TRBV7-9
D: TRBD1
size: NA
DNA: TGTGCCAGCAGCTTACGGCAGGGGGCTGAAGCTTTCTTT
CDR3: CASSLRQGAEAFF

length: 15
J: TRBJ2-2
V: TRBV21-1
D: NA
size: NA
DNA: TGTGCCAGCAGCAACTTCAGGGGGAACACCGGGGAGCTGTTTTTT
CDR3: CASSNFRGNTGELFF

length: 13
J: TRBJ2-3
V: TRBV25-1
D: NA
size: once
DNA: TGTGCCACCACGGGGTGGGGCACAGATACGCAGTATTTT
CDR3: CATTGWGTDTQYF

length: 15
J: TRBJ2-7
V: TRBV7-3
D: TRBD2
size: NA
DNA: TGTGCCAGCAGTCGCGGACTAGCGGGCCACTACGAGCAGTACTTC
CDR3: CASSRGLAGHYEQYF

length: 15
J: TRBJ1-2
V: TRBV19
D: NA
size: NA
DNA: TGTGCCAGTAGTATGACAGTTTCATCCGGCTATGGCTACACCTTC
CDR3: CASSMTVSSGYGYTF

length: 16
J: TRBJ2-3
V: TRBV10-3
D: TRBD2
size: NA
DNA: TGTGCCACAAAACCACCTAGCGGGGAGAGCACAGATACGCAGTATTTT
CDR3: CATKPPSGESTDTQYF

length: 16
J: TRBJ2-1
V: TRBV13
D: TRBD2
size: NA
DNA: TGTGCCAGCAGCTTAGTAGGCGGGAGTGCGCACAATGAGCAGTTCTTC
CDR3: CASSLVGGSAHNEQFF

length: 15
J: TRBJ1-4
V: TRBV19
D: NA
size: NA
DNA: TGTGCCAGTAGTATAGTGGCGTCAACTAATGAAAAACTGTTTTTT
CDR3: CASSIVASTNEKLFF

length: 14
J: TRBJ1-2
V: TRBV7-2
D: NA
size: NA
DNA: TGTGCCAGCAGCTTAGGAGGTCTAGACTATGGCTACACCTTC
CDR3: CASSLGGLDYGYTF

length: 15
J: TRBJ1-2
V: TRBV19
D: TRBD1
size: NA
DNA: TGTGCCAGTAGTTCTTGGGACAGGGCGGGCTATGGCTACACCTTC
CDR3: CASSSWDRAGYGYTF

length: 15
J: TRBJ2-7
V: TRBV6-6
D: TRBD1
size: once
DNA: TGTGCCAGCAGTTACTCGGGGGACAGAGACTACGAGCAGTACTTC
CDR3: CASSYSGDRDYEQYF